The rows below give T cell receptor beta chains drawn from one sample of a study of blood T cell repertoires in COVID-19. Profiled with immunoSEQ multiplex PCR; TCRdb holds only in-frame clones, not every one. This sample has about 90,000 clones, with 70% to 90% found just once. The sequenced material came from peripheral blood. The receptors here all came from a man aged 50-60 years with COVID-19, enrolled during active disease. CDR3s include the opening cysteine and the closing phenylalanine or tryptophan. Each record gives: V gene, J gene, D gene, clone size, CDR3 DNA, CDR3 protein. D genes are given only for firm matches. Rows may omit the clone size; those that give it use once, few, many or a size class.

V: TRBV5-1; J: TRBJ2-1; D: .; size: .; DNA: TGCGCCAGCAGCCACGGGGACAATGAGCAGTTCTTC; CDR3: CASSHGDNEQFF
V: TRBV2; J: TRBJ1-1; D: TRBD1; size: .; DNA: TGTGCCAGCAGCTTGGGACAGCGGAACACTGAAGCTTTCTTT; CDR3: CASSLGQRNTEAFF
V: TRBV27; J: TRBJ2-3; D: TRBD2; size: .; DNA: TGTGCCAGCAGTTGGATCCCCGGGCTAGCGGGGGGGGAGCGCACAGATACGCAGTATTTT; CDR3: CASSWIPGLAGGERTDTQYF
V: TRBV5-4; J: TRBJ2-7; D: .; size: .; DNA: TGTGCCAGCAGCAGAGGACGGGGGGCGGACGAGCAGTACTTC; CDR3: CASSRGRGADEQYF
V: TRBV7-9; J: TRBJ1-2; D: .; size: .; DNA: TGTGCCAGCAACATCCCCGAATCCCAGGGTGTCACCTTC; CDR3: CASNIPESQGVTF
V: TRBV28; J: TRBJ2-3; D: TRBD2; size: .; DNA: TGTGCCAGCAGTTCCTTCTATCGACTAGCGGGGGACACAGATACGCAGTATTTT; CDR3: CASSSFYRLAGDTDTQYF
V: TRBV7-9; J: TRBJ1-1; D: .; size: .; DNA: TGTGCCAGCAGGCCCGGGGGAGGGGAAAACACTGAAGCTTTCTTT; CDR3: CASRPGGGENTEAFF
V: TRBV5-4; J: TRBJ1-2; D: .; size: .; DNA: TGTGCCAGCAGCTTCCTTGACAGGATGGGTTATGGCTACACCTTC; CDR3: CASSFLDRMGYGYTF
V: TRBV4-3; J: TRBJ1-6; D: .; size: .; DNA: TGCGCCAGCAGCCAAGGGACAACCCGGGGGAATTCACCCCTCCACTTT; CDR3: CASSQGTTRGNSPLHF
V: TRBV5-1; J: TRBJ1-2; D: TRBD1; size: few; DNA: TGCGCCAGCAGCTCTTCGACAGGGGGATTAGCTGTCTATGGCTACACCTTC; CDR3: CASSSSTGGLAVYGYTF
V: TRBV6-6; J: TRBJ1-5; D: .; size: .; DNA: TGTGCCAGCAGTTCGTTTGGACAGCTAACTAATCAGCCCCAGCATTTT; CDR3: CASSSFGQLTNQPQHF
V: TRBV6-6; J: TRBJ2-3; D: TRBD1; size: .; DNA: TGTGCCAGCAGTTACACAGGGGGCGGCACAGATACGCAGTATTTT; CDR3: CASSYTGGGTDTQYF
V: TRBV7-7; J: TRBJ2-5; D: .; size: once; DNA: TGTGCTAGCAGCTTGTCAGTACAAGAGACCCAGTACTTC; CDR3: CASSLSVQETQYF
V: TRBV12-3/TRBV12-4; J: TRBJ1-5; D: .; size: .; DNA: TGTGCCAGCGGCCCTCTGAGCAATCAGCCCCAGCATTTT; CDR3: CASGPLSNQPQHF
V: TRBV28; J: TRBJ1-5; D: TRBD1; size: .; DNA: TGTGCCAGCAGGACCCGACAGGGCCCCACGGAGCCCCAGCATTTT; CDR3: CASRTRQGPTEPQHF
V: TRBV29-1; J: TRBJ1-5; D: .; size: .; DNA: TGCAGCGTTGACGCAGGGGGCAATCAGCCCCAGCATTTT; CDR3: CSVDAGGNQPQHF
V: TRBV19; J: TRBJ2-3; D: .; size: .; DNA: TGTGCCAGTCAGCAGGGCCTCCGGACAGATACGCAGTATTTT; CDR3: CASQQGLRTDTQYF
V: TRBV30; J: TRBJ1-6; D: .; size: .; DNA: TGTGCCTGGAGTGAACAGGAAGATTCACCCCTCCACTTT; CDR3: CAWSEQEDSPLHF
V: TRBV2; J: TRBJ1-1; D: .; size: .; DNA: TGTGCCAGCAGGGGACATTTGAACACTGAAGCTTTCTTT; CDR3: CASRGHLNTEAFF
V: TRBV7-2; J: TRBJ1-6; D: TRBD1; size: .; DNA: TGTGCCAGCAGCTTTAGGACAGGGCGAAATTCACCCCTCCACTTT; CDR3: CASSFRTGRNSPLHF
V: TRBV9; J: TRBJ2-5; D: .; size: .; DNA: TGTGCCAGCAGCGTAGCTCAGCGGAGCCAAGAGACCCAGTACTTC; CDR3: CASSVAQRSQETQYF
V: TRBV5-4; J: TRBJ2-5; D: .; size: .; DNA: TGTGCCAGCAGCTTTCGGTACCAAGAGACCCAGTACTTC; CDR3: CASSFRYQETQYF
V: TRBV15; J: TRBJ1-4; D: .; size: .; DNA: TGTGCCACCAGCATGGCCAAGAATGAAAAACTGTTTTTT; CDR3: CATSMAKNEKLFF
V: TRBV7-6; J: TRBJ2-5; D: TRBD2; size: .; DNA: TGTGCCAGCAGCCCACGACTAGCGGGGGGGCCAGAGACCCAGTACTTC; CDR3: CASSPRLAGGPETQYF
V: TRBV4-1; J: TRBJ1-2; D: .; size: .; DNA: TGCGCCAGCAGTAACGGCGGCGGCTACACCTTC; CDR3: CASSNGGGYTF